This TCR beta chain derives from a study of shared clonotypes between healthy human individuals. Study findings and constraints: The sampled material consisted only of blood, and tissue repertoires are likely to differ. Among non-shared clonotypes, generation probabilities were lower than among those shared by all four donors. Naive subsets tended to show greater estimated richness than memory subsets.

Notes on this clone: Its antigen is not known.

The CDR3 consists of 14 residues. The V end lost 3 bases, the J end lost 4 bases, and 10 bases lay between the germline ends. Germline loops: CDR1 SGHTA, CDR2 FQGNSA. Produced via immunoSEQ multiplex PCR; TCRdb's table is partial and in-frame only. The profile shows about 2.3 million clones, 80% to 95% of them singletons. The sequenced sample consisted of naive CD4+ T cells from PBMCs. The subset here: CD45RA+ positively selected. The TCR was taken from a man between 18 and 29 years old in good health. Some clones in this sample may be carry-over from other donors' samples. The chain recombines TRBV7-2 with TRBJ1-5; no clear D. The chain's CDR3 is CASSFGSDNQPQHF. The CDR3 nucleotides read TGTGCCAGCAGCTTTGGATCTGATAATCAGCCCCAGCATTTT.